This entry describes one T cell receptor beta chain. The data are from a study of blood T cell repertoires in COVID-19. Deletions cut 3 bases from V and 0 bases from J, with 13 bases between. CDR1 is SEHNR, CDR2 FQNEAQ, per germline (reference sequence). The length of the CDR3 is 16 residues. Only in-frame clones appear in the TCRdb table, and some are missing; sequencing was by immunoSEQ multiplex PCR. In the table there are about 69,000 clones, 85% to 90% of which are singletons. The TCR comes from a man older than 75 with acute or convalescent COVID-19. Sequences were obtained from peripheral blood. This chain joins TRBV7-9 and TRBJ2-3; TRBD2 is a possible D gene (5 bases). This CDR3 reads CASSFPAEKSTDTQYF. The CDR3 nucleotides are TGTGCCAGCAGCTTCCCAGCGGAGAAGAGCACAGATACGCAGTATTTT.